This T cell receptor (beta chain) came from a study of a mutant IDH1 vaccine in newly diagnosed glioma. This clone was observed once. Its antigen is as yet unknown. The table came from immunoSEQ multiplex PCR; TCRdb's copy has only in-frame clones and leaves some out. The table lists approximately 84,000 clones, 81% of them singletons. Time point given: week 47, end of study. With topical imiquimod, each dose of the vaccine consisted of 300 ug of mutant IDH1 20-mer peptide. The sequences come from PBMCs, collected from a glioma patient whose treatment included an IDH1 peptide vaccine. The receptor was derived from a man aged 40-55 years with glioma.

The CDR3 DNA reads as TGTGCCAGCAGCCAAGAGGGAGGGATCGGCACTGAAGCTTTCTTT. Its protein is CASSQEGGIGTEAFF. The chain recombines TRBV7-9 with TRBJ1-1; unclear D gene. There are 15 residues in the CDR3. The germline CDR1 and CDR2 sequences are SEHNR and FQNEAQ (reference sequence). With 5 bases removed from V and 4 bases from J, the gap between germline ends came to 17 bases.